This T cell receptor beta chain was retrieved from a study of blood T cell repertoires in COVID-19. Background on the study: COVID-19 samples collected from the United States, Italy and Spain covered acute and convalescent phases. Sources were T cells, B-cell-depleted T cells, or PBMCs; the material itself was cDNA or gDNA.

Authors' processing steps: Estimates of nucleated cell counts were drawn from the amplification of reference gene primers. Method: immunoSEQ multiplex PCR; TCRdb's copy keeps in-frame clones and lacks some. D and trimming were read from the DNA, whereas the V and J calls and clone size are those reported in that table. The repertoire holds around 150,000 clones, with 70% to 80% as singletons. This CDR3 spans 14 amino acids. The germline V gene has CDR1 SEHNR and CDR2 FQNEAQ (reference sequence). Trimming removed 5 bases from V and 3 bases from J; junction bases left unmatched: 4. This TCR came from an elderly woman with active or convalescent COVID-19. Sequences were obtained from peripheral blood. The J gene is TRBJ2-1, the V gene TRBV7-9; 7 bases line up with TRBD1. This CDR3 reads CASSAGDSYNEQFF. CDR3 DNA: TGTGCCAGCAGCGCCGGGGACAGCTACAATGAGCAGTTCTTC.